The rows below give T cell receptor beta chains drawn from one sample of a study of T-cell memory formation after mild COVID-19. TCRdb processed the 5' RACE reads anew with MiXCR; each CDR3 protein has one entry. The sample has 120,000 or so distinct CDR3 sequences; more than 15% are singletons. Specimen: PBMCs or a T cell subset sorted from them (not recorded which). These receptors were taken from an adult woman who had mild COVID-19 (a few samples of this study predate the infection). Cell type and time point are not known. Each CDR3 is given with its conserved first and last residue. The order of the fields is V gene, D gene, CDR3 protein. D genes are given only for firm matches.

TRBV4-2,-,CASSQGNGSAVPQTQYF
TRBV24-1,TRBD1,CATSEAGTGSYEQYF
TRBV4-3,-,CASSQIQGNSPLHF
TRBV20-1,-,CSARAGPVSQPQHF
TRBV24-1,-,CATSGSLGGGYTF
TRBV7-8,-,CASSIWGSPLDNEQFF
TRBV5-1,TRBD1,CASSSPDRGLYGYTF
TRBV4-3,TRBD2,CASSPRGAGLETQYF
TRBV24-1,-,CATSGSGPRTDTQYF
TRBV20-1,TRBD1,CSARRRDREWNTGELFF
TRBV2,-,CASTYSPHNYGYTF
TRBV7-9,TRBD1,CASSFSGGADSYEQYF
TRBV6-5,TRBD2,CASSETSGRGYTQYF
TRBV4-2,TRBD1,CASSPKRQGNEQFF
TRBV6-2/TRBV6-3,-,CASSYGPRGQPRLNEQFF
TRBV12-3/TRBV12-4,TRBD2,CASSYSGSGEQYF
TRBV7-3,-,CASSLTDLGNTEAFF
TRBV20-1,-,CRATRAPTDTQYF
TRBV20-1,-,CSARDRHYEQYF
TRBV29-1,-,CSVAPILSSYNEQFF
TRBV12-3/TRBV12-4,-,CASSHPDSTFDETYNEQFF
TRBV4-2,-,CASSQAFRPGDGSTDTQYF
TRBV6-2/TRBV6-3,-,CASSPRLWGSYEQYF
TRBV10-3,TRBD1,CAIGQVDEQYF
TRBV27,-,CASSLVLGSYEQYF
TRBV30,TRBD1,CAWSVQGSGQVYGYTF
TRBV7-2,-,CASRQRGGRSSYEQYF
TRBV12-3/TRBV12-4,-,CASRAGTLTDTQYF
TRBV24-1,TRBD1,CAPRKGAETGELFF
TRBV6-2/TRBV6-3,-,CASRPSGQSAQPQHF
TRBV5-4,-,CASSLEGQASYEQYF
TRBV28,-,CASSSPRGSGEGHEQYF
TRBV2,TRBD2,CASSEGLAGGPGETQYF
TRBV7-8,TRBD1,CASSLVQGLGETQYF
TRBV3-1,-,CASSQVDRRSSYNEQFF
TRBV29-1,-,CSVELFPYGYTF
TRBV7-9,-,CASSLKGRNTIYF
TRBV6-2/TRBV6-3,TRBD2,CASSYVGGAFYNEQFF
TRBV12-3/TRBV12-4,TRBD2,CASSFSWGGVEQFF
TRBV30,-,CAWRRLSNEKLFF
TRBV7-9,TRBD2,CASSRSSSGTNEQYF
TRBV6-5,TRBD2,CASSYSSGRVVDEQFF
TRBV5-1,TRBD2,CASSSPLAGVGEQFF
TRBV21-1,-,CASSKVDGLAGLPSYEQYF
TRBV5-4,-,CASSFGDITEAFF